Following are 18 T cell receptor beta chains from one sample sequenced in a study of T cell repertoires in cytomegalovirus infection. These receptors lack a known antigen. TCRdb re-analysed the reads in MiXCR, keeping a single row per CDR3 protein. The table lists 700,000 to 950,000 distinct CDR3 sequences, about 30% of them singletons. The source was cultured CD8+ T cells from PBMCs, collected from culture after CMV antigen stimulation. The source is a human donor in good health (CMV status not recorded). Some clones in this sample may be carry-over from other donors' samples.

This clonotype was counted a single time. This sequence joins TRBV15 and TRBJ1-2, with a tentative D call TRBD1 (6 bases). This CDR3 has 17 residues. With 0 bases removed from V and 4 bases from J, the gap between germline ends came to 18 bases. The germline V gene encodes CDR1 LNHNV and CDR2 YYDKDF (reference sequence). The CDR3 bases are TGTGCCACCAGCAGAGAGAGGGCGGGGCAGGGGATCTATGGCTACACCTTC. It specifies CATSRERAGQGIYGYTF. The full variable domain, rest sourced from reference TRBV15 and TRBJ1-2, is DAMVIQNPRYQVTQFGKPVTLSCSQTLNHNVMYWYQQKSSQAPKLLFHYYDKDFNNEADTPDNFQSRRPNTSFCFLDIRSPGLGDTAMYLCATSRERAGQGIYGYTFGSGTRLTVV.

This clonotype has only a few counts. V is TRBV5-6 and J is TRBJ1-6, with D possibly TRBD1 on 6 matching bases. The CDR3 totals 15 residues. Trimming pared 4 bases from V and 6 bases from J, leaving 14 bases between. Germline CDR1 SGHDT, CDR2 YYEEEE. CDR3 residues: CASSTSDRINSPLHF. The CDR3 coding sequence is TGTGCCAGCAGCACAAGTGACAGGATTAATTCACCCCTCCACTTT.

The chain carries TRBV6-2 or TRBV6-3 and TRBJ1-1; D is undetermined. The CDR3 is 11 residues long. V was pared by 10 bases and J by 3 bases, with 9 bases between. Germline V gives CDR1 MNHEY, CDR2 SVGEGT. The CDR3 bases are TGTGCCACCTCCTACTACACTGAAGCTTTCTTT. This sequence encodes CATSYYTEAFF.

This clonotype was observed a few times. This could be a read error, since a much larger clone is one nucleotide away. CDR3 region: CANSPVVGSPLHF. The CDR3 bases are TGTGCCAACAGCCCGGTGGTTGGTTCACCCCTCCACTTT. This chain joins TRBV7-3 and TRBJ1-6; D uncertain. Germline loops: CDR1 SGHTA, CDR2 FQGTGA. The CDR3 has 13 amino acids.

This clonotype came up a few times. The V call is TRBV12-3 or TRBV12-4, the J call TRBJ1-5, with D possibly TRBD1 on 6 matching bases. Trimming shortened V by 7 bases and J by 7 bases, and 14 bases separated the two germline ends. The CDR3 has 13 amino acids. As DNA, the CDR3 is TGTGCCAGCACACAGGGTGGAAGGCAGCCCCAGCATTTT. As protein: CASTQGGRQPQHF.

This clonotype was detected only a few times. The chain has TRBV28 and TRBJ1-1, with D perhaps matching TRBD1 (5 bases). This CDR3 region has 18 residues. Per germline, CDR1 MDHEN and CDR2 SYDVKM. Trimming left V 6 bases short and J 3 bases short, with 26 bases between. The CDR3 coding sequence is TGTGCCAGCAGCCCCCTAGAGGGGCGCCCGGCCGCGCACACTGAAGCTTTCTTT. This translates into CASSPLEGRPAAHTEAFF.

On this clonotype itself: One end of the junction is discordant with germline, which a read error may explain. The chain has TRBV7-9 and TRBJ2-5; D not certain. Germline CDR1 SEHNR, CDR2 FQNEAQ (reference sequence). This CDR3 comprises 14 residues. CDR3 coding DNA: TGTGCCAGCAGCGTCAATCCGCCCCAACAGACCCAGTACTTC. It specifies CASSVNPPQQTQYF.

The rearrangement joins TRBV12-3 or TRBV12-4 to TRBJ1-4; D is undetermined. V lost 3 bases, J lost 0 bases, and 8 bases lay in between. This CDR3 spans 15 amino acids. This chain's CDR3 is CASSFDPSTNEKLFF. CDR3 nucleotides: TGTGCCAGCAGTTTCGACCCCTCAACTAATGAAAAACTGTTTTTT.

On this clonotype: One end of the junction varies from germline; a read error may be responsible. The chain uses TRBV12-5 and TRBJ2-6, with D tentatively TRBD1 or TRBD2 (5 bases each). The germline gives CDR1 LGHNT, CDR2 FRNRAP. This CDR3 is built from 20 residues. The CDR3 reads CASGFTGIPSLNAGANALTF. CDR3 DNA sequence: TGTGCTAGTGGCTTCACGGGGATCCCTTCTCTAAACGCTGGGGCCAACGCCCTGACTTTC.

The rearrangement uses TRBV3-1 and TRBJ2-5, with 8 nucleotides matching TRBD1. In germline, CDR1 is LGHDT, CDR2 YNNKEL (reference sequence). This CDR3 contains 15 residues. The V and J ends lost 5 bases and 5 bases, in that order; junction bases with no gene match: 10. CDR3 DNA: TGTGCCAGCAGCGACGACAGGGGCTCACAGGAGACCCAGTACTTC. Translated: CASSDDRGSQETQYF.

This clonotype was seen many times. The V call is TRBV7-9, the J call TRBJ1-2, with a tentative D call TRBD1 (5 bases). Germline V CDR1 and CDR2: SEHNR, FQNEAQ (reference sequence). This CDR3 is built from 18 residues. Deletions cut 5 bases from V and 1 base from J, with 23 bases between. CDR3 region: CASSPSGAGSLLNYGYTF. In nucleotides, the CDR3 is TGTGCCAGCAGCCCCTCCGGGGCAGGGAGCCTTCTTAACTATGGCTACACCTTC.

Only a few counts were recorded for this clonotype. The rearrangement links TRBV29-1 to TRBJ2-2; TRBD1 matches 9 bases. The CDR3 consists of 16 residues. CDR1 is SQVTM and CDR2 is ANQGSEA in the germline V gene. J lost 2 bases, V lost 5 bases, and 9 bases had no gene match. The CDR3 loop reads CSVSGPGQGNTGELFF. The DNA of the CDR3 is TGCAGCGTTTCCGGGCCGGGACAGGGTAACACCGGGGAGCTGTTTTTT.

This sequence joins TRBV19 and TRBJ2-5, with D unresolved. Germline lookup yields CDR1 LNHDA and CDR2 SQIVND (reference sequence). V gave up 5 bases and J gave up 5 bases, with 18 bases separating them. The CDR3 sequence is 15 residues long. CDR3 residues: CASSASMGFGETQYF. The CDR3 region has the DNA TGTGCCAGTAGTGCGTCCATGGGCTTCGGGGAGACCCAGTACTTC. The variable domain in full, with the rest retrieved from reference TRBV19 and TRBJ2-5, is DGGITQSPKYLFRKEGQNVTLSCEQNLNHDAMYWYRQDPGQGLRLIYYSQIVNDFQKGDIAEGYSVSREKKESFPLTVTSAQKNPTAFYLCASSASMGFGETQYFGPGTRLLVL.

On this clonotype itself: A clone one base away is much larger, so this may be a read error. This chain links TRBV6-1 with TRBJ1-5, with D hard to call. The germline CDR1 and CDR2 sequences are MNHNS and SASEGT. This CDR3 is 13 amino acids long. CDR3 DNA sequence: TGTGCCAACAGTGAAACTCCGAATCAGCCCCAGCATTTT. Translating gives CANSETPNQPQHF.

Note on this clonotype: The junction shows a germline mismatch at one end, possibly a read error. The chain is built from TRBV7-8 and TRBJ1-6; no firm D call. Germline loops: CDR1 SGHVS, CDR2 FQNEAQ. CDR3 length equals 15 residues. The CDR3 loop reads CASNLVDIHNSPLHF. CDR3 nucleotides: TGTGCCAGCAACTTAGTTGACATCCATAATTCACCCCTCCACTTT.

V and J are TRBV19 and TRBJ1-2, with a weak D call TRBD1 (6 bases). Looked up from germline, CDR1 is LNHDA and CDR2 is SQIVND (reference sequence). CDR3 length: 12 amino acids. V shed 9 bases and J shed 8 bases, with 16 bases lying between them. Here the CDR3 reads CASLTGSRGYTF. Here the CDR3 DNA reads TGTGCCAGCCTTACAGGGAGCCGGGGCTACACCTTC. Together with reference TRBV19 and TRBJ1-2, the CDR3 gives the full variable domain: DGGITQSPKYLFRKEGQNVTLSCEQNLNHDAMYWYRQDPGQGLRLIYYSQIVNDFQKGDIAEGYSVSREKKESFPLTVTSAQKNPTAFYLCASLTGSRGYTFGSGTRLTVV.

This clonotype was found many times. V usage is TRBV27 and J usage is TRBJ2-3; 8 positions match TRBD2. This CDR3 comprises 16 residues. CDR1 is MNHEY and CDR2 is SMNVEV in the germline V gene (reference sequence). V lost 6 bases to trimming and J lost 0 bases; unmatched junction nucleotides: 8. The CDR3 loop reads CASSHKTSASTDTQYF. CDR3 nucleotides: TGTGCCAGCAGCCACAAGACTAGCGCGAGCACAGATACGCAGTATTTT.

This clonotype was recorded a few times. This chain uses TRBV6-5 with TRBJ1-6; D might be TRBD1 (6 bases). CDR1 and CDR2 (germline): MNHEY, SVGAGI. Between the trimmed V and J ends, which lost 0 bases and 0 bases, there was a span of 15 bases. The length of the CDR3 is 19 residues. The CDR3, as DNA: TGTGCCAGCAGTTACTCGTTCAGGGGACCTCACTCCTATAATTCACCCCTCCACTTT. Protein sequence: CASSYSFRGPHSYNSPLHF.